A selection of T cell receptor beta chains follows, all from one sample in a study of shared clonotypes between healthy human individuals. Assay used: immunoSEQ multiplex PCR; TCRdb lists only in-frame clones, some missing. The sample yields roughly 2,000,000 clones, 85% to 95% seen once. The sample was naive CD8+ T cells from PBMCs. These receptors originate from a man between 18 and 29 years old in good health. Some clones in this sample may be carry-over from other donors' samples. Both conserved end residues are part of each CDR3. The D gene is left open where the match is weak. Clone size is stated in some rows and not others, as once, few, many or a class when expanded.

>TRBJ2-6|TRBV28|TRBD1|-
TGTGCCAGCAGATGGGACAGGTCTGGGGCCAACGTCCTGACTTTC
CASRWDRSGANVLTF
>TRBJ2-2|TRBV19|-|-
TGTGCCAGTACCTCCAGCGGGCCTTATTGGGAGCTGTTTTTT
CASTSSGPYWELFF
>TRBJ2-1|TRBV29-1|-|once
TGCAGCGTTGAAGATCTTCCCGGGGAGGAGTTCTTC
CSVEDLPGEEFF
>TRBJ1-2|TRBV25-1|-|few
TGTGCCAGCAGTGAATATGGGCCAGCCTATGGCTACACCTTC
CASSEYGPAYGYTF
>TRBJ2-7|TRBV27|-|-
TGTGCCAGCAGTTACGGATCACGTCTCGAGCAGTACTTC
CASSYGSRLEQYF
>TRBJ2-7|TRBV20-1|-|-
TGCAGTGCTAGAGTTGATGGGTGGCAGTACTTC
CSARVDGWQYF
>TRBJ2-3|TRBV4-3|TRBD1|-
TGCGCCAGCAGCCAAGATATCTACAGGGGGTCCACAGATACGCAGTATTTT
CASSQDIYRGSTDTQYF
>TRBJ1-1|TRBV9|TRBD1|-
TGTGCCAGCAGTCAGAGTGGGACAGGAAACACTGAAGCTTTCTTT
CASSQSGTGNTEAFF
>TRBJ2-1|TRBV19|TRBD2|-
TGTGCCACCTGGACTAGCGGGAGTGAGGAGCAGTTCTTC
CATWTSGSEEQFF
>TRBJ1-1|TRBV19|TRBD1|few
TGTGCCAGTAACAGGGGACCTGAAGCTTTCTTT
CASNRGPEAFF
>TRBJ2-3|TRBV19|TRBD2|-
TGTGCCAGTAGTATGATAGCGGGCTACACTAGCACAGATACGCAGTATTTT
CASSMIAGYTSTDTQYF